This T cell receptor (beta chain) is drawn from a study of cytomegalovirus exposure and HLA in healthy donors. Study-wide background: Drawn from HLA-typed donors, 83 million or so unique TCRs were held in an early data release.

Both 60 Vbeta primers and 13 Jbeta primers went into the PCR. Some clones are missing from TCRdb's copy, which holds only in-frame ones; the method was immunoSEQ multiplex PCR. In the table there are 100,000 to 150,000 clones, approximately 80% of which are singletons. The ends lost 7 bases at V and 0 bases at J; junction bases unmatched: 5. CDR1 MNHNS and CDR2 SASEGT come from the germline V gene. This CDR3 spans 15 amino acids. The source is a woman in her thirties or forties in good health and CMV-seronegative. Sequenced material: PBMCs. The rearrangement uses TRBV6-1 and TRBJ1-1, with 10 bases identical to TRBD1. CDR3 amino acids: CASIRTGGMNTEAFF. The CDR3 bases are TGTGCCAGCATCAGGACAGGGGGAATGAACACTGAAGCTTTCTTT.